These 13 T cell receptor beta chains were all obtained from the same sample, sequenced in a study of T cell repertoires in cytomegalovirus infection (dated by TCRdb to between 2018 and 2021). This specimen's treatment or condition label, per the study, means: in vitro stimulation with specific CMV peptide epitopes to enrich CMV-specific T cells. Instrument on record: Illumina HiSeq 1500. TCRdb reprocessed the public reads (quality trimming at Q25 with fastp, clone calling with MiXCR) and kept in-frame beta chains. Every CDR3 protein is listed once, alongside the most common genes and DNA of its rows. The sample table shows about a million distinct CDR3 sequences, and 30% to 40% are seen once. The ten largest clones capture around 15% of the sample. Their target antigens are unknown. The input for sequencing was cultured CD8+ T cells from PBMCs, taken from culture after CMV antigen stimulation. These receptors all come from a human donor in good health (CMV status not recorded). Some clones in this sample may be carry-over from other donors' samples.

With respect to this clonotype: The junction and the germline gene differ at one end; a read error may be behind it. CDR3 nucleotide sequence: TGTGCCAGCAGCTTGGCGGGGACCAACATTGAAGCTTGCTTT. Protein: CASSLAGTNIEACF. This chain joins TRBV7-6 and TRBJ1-1; the D gene is possibly TRBD1 (5 bases). CDR3 length: 14 amino acids. CDR1 and CDR2 from the germline V gene are SGHVS and FNYEAQ.

As for this clonotype: This may stem from a read error, because a much larger clone lies one nucleotide away. The CDR3 loop reads CASSLAGRSSYEQYF. In DNA, the CDR3 is TGTGCCAGCAGCTTAGCGGGGCGAAGCTCCTACGAGCAGTACTTC. The chain carries TRBV7-6 and TRBJ2-7; D possibly corresponds to TRBD1 (5 bases). V shed 0 bases and J shed 0 bases, with 9 bases lying between them. Germline assignment: CDR1 SGHVS and CDR2 FNYEAQ. The CDR3 has 15 residues.

The rearrangement joins TRBV7-6 to TRBJ1-5; 8 bases line up with TRBD1. The V gene's germline CDR1 is SGHVS and CDR2 FNYEAQ. This CDR3 has 18 amino acids. With V trimmed by 5 bases and J by 0 bases, 12 bases remained unmatched. CDR3 amino acids: CASSEGTGSSYSNQPQHF. Here the CDR3 DNA reads TGTGCCAGCAGCGAAGGGACAGGTAGCTCTTATAGCAATCAGCCCCAGCATTTT.

This chain links TRBV6-1 with TRBJ1-4; a weak D match, TRBD1 (5 bases). Trimming cost V 10 bases and J 8 bases, with 20 bases left between them. This CDR3 contains 14 residues. In germline, CDR1 is MNHNS, CDR2 SASEGT. The CDR3 loop reads CATPGGVFGEKLFF. The CDR3 coding sequence is TGTGCCACCCCTGGGGGGGTGTTTGGCGAAAAACTGTTTTTT.

The J gene is TRBJ2-3, the V gene TRBV5-4; 8 bases fit TRBD1. Per the germline V gene, CDR1 is SGHNT and CDR2 is YYREEE (reference sequence). V shed 4 bases and J 0 bases; nucleotides not matched to a gene: 4. The CDR3 has 15 amino acids. This chain's CDR3 is CASSARQGSTDTQYF. For the CDR3, the DNA is TGTGCCAGCAGCGCCCGACAGGGGAGCACAGATACGCAGTATTTT.

The chain recombines TRBV14 with TRBJ2-2; 8 nucleotides agree with TRBD2. This CDR3 spans 17 amino acids. CDR1 and CDR2 (germline): SGHDN, FVKESK. J lost 2 bases, V lost 4 bases, and 9 bases had no gene match. Here the CDR3 reads CASSRIQAGVNTGELFF. The CDR3 bases are TGTGCCAGCAGCCGGATCCAAGCGGGGGTAAACACCGGGGAGCTGTTTTTT.

The chain has TRBV6-1 and TRBJ2-7; 9 bases agree with TRBD1. This CDR3 region has 15 residues. J was trimmed by 5 bases and V by 3 bases; bases with no gene match: 8. In germline, CDR1 is MNHNS, CDR2 SASEGT. The CDR3, as DNA: TGTGCCAGCAGTGAGGGACAGGGTCAGAGAAACGAGCAGTACTTC. It yields the protein CASSEGQGQRNEQYF.

This clonotype was counted between two and nine times. The J gene is TRBJ2-7, the V gene TRBV5-4, with 7 nucleotides matching TRBD1. This CDR3 contains 14 residues. J lost 4 bases, V lost 1 base, and 5 bases had no gene match. Per the germline V gene, CDR1 is SGHNT and CDR2 is YYREEE (reference sequence). The chain's CDR3 is CASSLMGDSYEQYF. CDR3 in DNA: TGTGCCAGCAGCTTGATGGGGGACAGTTACGAGCAGTACTTC.

V and J are TRBV7-9 and TRBJ2-1; the match to TRBD2 covers 13 bases. The CDR3 length is 23 residues. CDR1 SEHNR and CDR2 FQNEAQ come from the germline V gene (reference sequence). V was clipped by 5 bases and J by 0 bases; unmatched bases: 22. CDR3 in DNA: TGTGCCAGCAGCCTTACCACTAGCGGGGGGGCTTACAATAAAGAGAGCTCCTACAATGAGCAGTTCTTC. It translates to CASSLTTSGGAYNKESSYNEQFF.

A few counts support this clonotype. V is TRBV7-9 and J is TRBJ1-1; tentative D call: TRBD1 (5 bases). V gave up 5 bases and J gave up 1 base, with 14 bases separating them. There are 15 residues in the CDR3. Germline-derived CDR1 and CDR2 are SEHNR and FQNEAQ (reference sequence). In DNA form, the CDR3 reads TGTGCCAGCAGCGAGAAGAGAGGGGCGAACACTGAAGCTTTCTTT. Translation gives CASSEKRGANTEAFF.

This clonotype was detected a few times. The V call is TRBV7-8, the J call TRBJ2-3; tentative D call: TRBD2 (5 bases). V was cut by 2 bases and J by 1 base, with 10 bases left in between. Germline CDR1 is SGHVS and CDR2 is FQNEAQ. The CDR3 loop spans 15 amino acids. The CDR3, as DNA: TGTGCCAGCAGCTTAACAGCGGCCCGCACAGATACGCAGTATTTT. Translated: CASSLTAARTDTQYF.

The chain employs TRBV29-1 and TRBJ2-3; D is unresolved. V was shortened by 4 bases and J by 0 bases, with 11 bases between the two germline ends. This CDR3 has 14 residues. Germline V gene sequence: CDR1 SQVTM, CDR2 ANQGSEA. The CDR3 nucleotides are TGCAGCGTTGCTGCCGGCTCTAGCACAGATACGCAGTATTTT. Translating gives CSVAAGSSTDTQYF.

This clonotype showed up many times. The J gene is TRBJ1-1, the V gene TRBV27, with D perhaps matching TRBD1 (5 bases). The germline CDR1 and CDR2 sequences are MNHEY and SMNVEV (reference sequence). Between the trimmed V and J ends, which lost 6 bases and 0 bases, there was a span of 11 bases. This CDR3 contains 14 residues. CDR3 sequence reads: CASSLGRMNTEAFF. Written as DNA, the CDR3 is TGTGCCAGCAGCTTGGGACGGATGAACACTGAAGCTTTCTTT.